This note documents a single TCR beta chain sequence. The ends lost 1 base at V and 5 bases at J; junction bases unmatched: 10. This CDR3 has 16 residues. Germline CDR1 is LGHNA and CDR2 is YNFKEQ. From CD4+ cells came CD45RA+ naive and CD45RA-negative memory subsets. The protocol was immunoSEQ multiplex PCR, while the TCRdb copy is restricted to in-frame clones and leaves out a portion. Of approximately 2.3 million clones in the sample, over 90% were seen once. The sample originates from a study of shared clonotypes between healthy human individuals. The TCR comes from a man younger than 35 in good health. Some clones in this sample may be carry-over from other donors' samples. The sample consisted of naive CD4+ T cells from PBMCs. Subset given: CD45RA+ positively selected. This chain links TRBV4-2 with TRBJ2-7; 8 positions match TRBD2. The CDR3 coding sequence is TGTGCCAGCAGCCAAGTCGGGAGCGGGAGTCTCGACGAGCAGTACTTC. Amino acids: CASSQVGSGSLDEQYF.